A selection of T cell receptor beta chains follows, all from one sample in a study of T cell repertoires in cytomegalovirus infection. TCRdb re-called the reads with MiXCR, one entry per CDR3 protein. The sample has roughly 640,000 distinct CDR3 sequences; 20% to 30% are singletons. Sequenced input: CD8+ T cells from PBMCs. These receptors were obtained from a human donor in good health (CMV status not recorded). Some clones in this sample may be carry-over from other donors' samples. CDR3s include the opening cysteine and the closing phenylalanine or tryptophan. A D gene is named only where the DNA matches it firmly. Some rows mark clone size as missing; the rest say once, few, many or name a class of expanded clone.

CDR3nt: TGTGCCAGCAGTTTCGCCAGGGGGCGCGGTCAGCCCCAGCATTTT; CDR3aa: CASSFARGRGQPQHF; abundance: .; d_gene: TRBD1; j_gene: TRBJ1-5; v_gene: TRBV28
CDR3nt: TGTGCCAGCAGCTTAACTACTTCCGCGGCAGATACGCAGTATTTT; CDR3aa: CASSLTTSAADTQYF; abundance: many; d_gene: .; j_gene: TRBJ2-3; v_gene: TRBV7-2
CDR3nt: TGTGCCAGCAGCTTAGGACAGGGCTACATTCAGTACTTC; CDR3aa: CASSLGQGYIQYF; abundance: many; d_gene: TRBD1; j_gene: TRBJ2-4; v_gene: TRBV7-2
CDR3nt: TGTGCCAGCAGCTTCCGGGCTGCCTACGAGCAGTACTTC; CDR3aa: CASSFRAAYEQYF; abundance: .; d_gene: .; j_gene: TRBJ2-7; v_gene: TRBV7-9
CDR3nt: TGTGCCAGCAGCCCCCGGGTCAGGGCCGAAGGGGTGTTTTTT; CDR3aa: CASSPRVRAEGVFF; abundance: once; d_gene: .; j_gene: TRBJ1-4; v_gene: TRBV28
CDR3nt: TGTGCCAGCAGTTACACGACTCAGAACACCGGGGAGCGGTTTTTT; CDR3aa: CASSYTTQNTGERFF; abundance: .; d_gene: .; j_gene: TRBJ2-2; v_gene: TRBV6-2/TRBV6-3
CDR3nt: TGTGCCATCAGTGAGCCGGGACAGGGCACCCACGAGCAGTACTTC; CDR3aa: CAISEPGQGTHEQYF; abundance: .; d_gene: TRBD1; j_gene: TRBJ2-7; v_gene: TRBV10-3
CDR3nt: TGCAGTGCCCTAGCGGGGGACCACAATGAGCAGTTCTTC; CDR3aa: CSALAGDHNEQFF; abundance: few; d_gene: TRBD2; j_gene: TRBJ2-1; v_gene: TRBV20-1
CDR3nt: TGTGCCAGCAGTGAAGGCCTCTCTAATGAAAAACTGTTTTTT; CDR3aa: CASSEGLSNEKLFF; abundance: few; d_gene: .; j_gene: TRBJ1-4; v_gene: TRBV6-1
CDR3nt: TGTGCCAGCAGCCCGACCGGGACAGGGGGCTACAATGAGCAGTTCTTC; CDR3aa: CASSPTGTGGYNEQFF; abundance: many; d_gene: TRBD1; j_gene: TRBJ2-1; v_gene: TRBV7-9
CDR3nt: TGTGCCAGCAGCTCGACAGACAACACCGGGGAGCTGTTTTTT; CDR3aa: CASSSTDNTGELFF; abundance: many; d_gene: .; j_gene: TRBJ2-2; v_gene: TRBV7-9
CDR3nt: TGCAGTGCTAGAGAAGGGATTAACTATGGCTACACCTTC; CDR3aa: CSAREGINYGYTF; abundance: .; d_gene: .; j_gene: TRBJ1-2; v_gene: TRBV20-1
CDR3nt: TGTGCCAGCAGCTCCGACAGGGGGCGAACCGGGGAGCTGTTTTTT; CDR3aa: CASSSDRGRTGELFF; abundance: many; d_gene: TRBD1; j_gene: TRBJ2-2; v_gene: TRBV5-5
CDR3nt: TGTGCCAGCAGTGAAAGACGAAAACGCACAGATACGCAGTATTTT; CDR3aa: CASSERRKRTDTQYF; abundance: .; d_gene: .; j_gene: TRBJ2-3; v_gene: TRBV2
CDR3nt: TGTGCCAGCCCACGTCAGACAGGGGGCGAAGGGAGCAATCAGCCCCAGCATTTT; CDR3aa: CASPRQTGGEGSNQPQHF; abundance: few; d_gene: TRBD1; j_gene: TRBJ1-5; v_gene: TRBV2
CDR3nt: TGTGCCAGCAGCTCCCTTGGGGGGCCGAACACTGAAGCTTTCTTT; CDR3aa: CASSSLGGPNTEAFF; abundance: .; d_gene: .; j_gene: TRBJ1-1; v_gene: TRBV7-3
CDR3nt: TGTGCCAGCAGCTTAGGTGAACCAGGGTCCTATGGCTGCACCTTC; CDR3aa: CASSLGEPGSYGCTF; abundance: .; d_gene: .; j_gene: TRBJ1-2; v_gene: TRBV11-2
CDR3nt: TGCAGCGTCGCTGAGGGAGCTAATGAAAAACTGTTTTTT; CDR3aa: CSVAEGANEKLFF; abundance: .; d_gene: .; j_gene: TRBJ1-4; v_gene: TRBV29-1
CDR3nt: TGTGCCAGCAGCCCTAACTCACCGGCCGCGAACACCGGGGAGCTGTTTTTT; CDR3aa: CASSPNSPAANTGELFF; abundance: .; d_gene: .; j_gene: TRBJ2-2; v_gene: TRBV7-9
CDR3nt: TGTGCCAGCAGAACGGGGCGGGGGACGAACACCGGGGAGCTGTTTTTT; CDR3aa: CASRTGRGTNTGELFF; abundance: many; d_gene: TRBD2; j_gene: TRBJ2-2; v_gene: TRBV7-2
CDR3nt: TGCGCCAGCAGCTTTTCCGGGACAGTGAACACTGAAGCTTTCTTT; CDR3aa: CASSFSGTVNTEAFF; abundance: few; d_gene: TRBD1; j_gene: TRBJ1-1; v_gene: TRBV5-1
CDR3nt: TGTGCCAGCAGTTTGATGGACCATCCGAACACCGGGGAGCTGTTTTTT; CDR3aa: CASSLMDHPNTGELFF; abundance: many; d_gene: .; j_gene: TRBJ2-2; v_gene: TRBV28
CDR3nt: TGTGCCACCCTCCCCGGCAGGGGCGAGAGGGAAGAGACCCAGTACTTC; CDR3aa: CATLPGRGEREETQYF; abundance: few; d_gene: .; j_gene: TRBJ2-5; v_gene: TRBV2
CDR3nt: TGCGCCAGCAGTCAACCGGACCCGATTAATTCACCCCTCCACTTT; CDR3aa: CASSQPDPINSPLHF; abundance: few; d_gene: .; j_gene: TRBJ1-6; v_gene: TRBV23-1
CDR3nt: TGTGCCACCAGCTACCCAGGGGTTCGTGTCAGCACAGATACGCAGTATTTT; CDR3aa: CATSYPGVRVSTDTQYF; abundance: .; d_gene: .; j_gene: TRBJ2-3; v_gene: TRBV15
CDR3nt: TGTGCCAGCAGTTTCGGTTCTCATAATAGCAATCAGCCCCAGCATTTT; CDR3aa: CASSFGSHNSNQPQHF; abundance: many; d_gene: .; j_gene: TRBJ1-5; v_gene: TRBV12-3/TRBV12-4
CDR3nt: TGTGCCAGCAGTGAATGGGGTAGCGGGGAGTACGAGCAGTACTTC; CDR3aa: CASSEWGSGEYEQYF; abundance: few; d_gene: TRBD2; j_gene: TRBJ2-7; v_gene: TRBV2
CDR3nt: TGTGCCAGCAGCCCTCGGACAGGGAGTGACACAGATACGCAGTATTTT; CDR3aa: CASSPRTGSDTDTQYF; abundance: many; d_gene: TRBD1; j_gene: TRBJ2-3; v_gene: TRBV7-9
CDR3nt: TGTGCCAGCAGTGAAGGTTGGACAGCGAACACCGGGGAGCTGTTTTTT; CDR3aa: CASSEGWTANTGELFF; abundance: .; d_gene: .; j_gene: TRBJ2-2; v_gene: TRBV2
CDR3nt: TGCGCCAGCAGCCATCCTACCTTGGGAACAGCGGGATTACTGGAGACCCAGTACTTC; CDR3aa: CASSHPTLGTAGLLETQYF; abundance: .; d_gene: TRBD2; j_gene: TRBJ2-5; v_gene: TRBV4-1
CDR3nt: TGCAGTGCTAGAGATCGAAGGGAGAACACTGAAGCTTTCTTT; CDR3aa: CSARDRRENTEAFF; abundance: .; d_gene: .; j_gene: TRBJ1-1; v_gene: TRBV20-1
CDR3nt: TGTGCCAGTAGTATAGATTTCGGAGCGGGGGTCTACAATGAGCAGTTCTTC; CDR3aa: CASSIDFGAGVYNEQFF; abundance: few; d_gene: TRBD2; j_gene: TRBJ2-1; v_gene: TRBV19
CDR3nt: TGTGCCAGCAGCTCCCGACAGGGTGTGGGGAACACTGAAGCTTTCTTT; CDR3aa: CASSSRQGVGNTEAFF; abundance: many; d_gene: TRBD1; j_gene: TRBJ1-1; v_gene: TRBV7-6